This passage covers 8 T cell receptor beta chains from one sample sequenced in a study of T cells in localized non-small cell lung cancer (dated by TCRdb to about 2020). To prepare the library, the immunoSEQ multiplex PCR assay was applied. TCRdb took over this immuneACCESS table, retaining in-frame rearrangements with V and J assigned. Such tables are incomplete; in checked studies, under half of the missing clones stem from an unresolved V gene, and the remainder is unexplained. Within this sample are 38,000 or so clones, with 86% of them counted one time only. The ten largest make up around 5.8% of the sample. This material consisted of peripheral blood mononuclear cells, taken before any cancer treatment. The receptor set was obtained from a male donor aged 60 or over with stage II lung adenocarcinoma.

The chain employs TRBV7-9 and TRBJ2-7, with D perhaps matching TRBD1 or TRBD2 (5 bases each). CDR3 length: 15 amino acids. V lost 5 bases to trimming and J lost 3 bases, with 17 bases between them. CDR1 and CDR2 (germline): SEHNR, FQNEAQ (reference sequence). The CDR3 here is CASSPGSGTNYEQYF. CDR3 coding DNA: TGTGCCAGCAGCCCGGGATCCGGGACCAACTACGAGCAGTACTTC.

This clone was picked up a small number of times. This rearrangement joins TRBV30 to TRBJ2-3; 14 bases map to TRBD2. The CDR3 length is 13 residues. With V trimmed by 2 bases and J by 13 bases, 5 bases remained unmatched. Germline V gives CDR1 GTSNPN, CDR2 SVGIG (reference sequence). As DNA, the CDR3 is TGTGCCTGGAGTTCATCGACTAGCGGGAGGGAGTATTTT. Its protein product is CAWSSSTSGREYF. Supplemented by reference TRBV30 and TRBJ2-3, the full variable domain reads SQTIHQWPATLVQPVGSPLSLECTVEGTSNPNLYWYRQAAGRGLQLLFYSVGIGQISSEVPQNLSASRPQDRQFILSSKKLLLSDSGFYLCAWSSSTSGREYFGPGTRLTVL.

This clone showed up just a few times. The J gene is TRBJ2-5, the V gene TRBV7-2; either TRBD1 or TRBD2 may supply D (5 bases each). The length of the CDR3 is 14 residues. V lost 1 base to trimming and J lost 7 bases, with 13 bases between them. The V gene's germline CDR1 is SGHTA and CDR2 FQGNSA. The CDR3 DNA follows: TGTGCCAGCAGCTTAGAGAGGGGATCGGGGACCCAGTACTTC. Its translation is CASSLERGSGTQYF.

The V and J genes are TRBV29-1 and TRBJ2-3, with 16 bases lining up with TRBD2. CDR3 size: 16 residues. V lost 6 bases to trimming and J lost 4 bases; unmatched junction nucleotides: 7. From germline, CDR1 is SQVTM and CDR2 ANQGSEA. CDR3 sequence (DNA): TGCAGCGTCGGGACTAGCGGGAGGGCGGGCGCAGATACGCAGTATTTT. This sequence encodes CSVGTSGRAGADTQYF.

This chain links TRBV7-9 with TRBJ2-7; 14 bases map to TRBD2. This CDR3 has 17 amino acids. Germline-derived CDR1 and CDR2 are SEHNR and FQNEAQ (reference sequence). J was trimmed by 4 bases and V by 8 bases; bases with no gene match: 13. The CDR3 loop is CASGPAGLAGEVYEQYF. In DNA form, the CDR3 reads TGTGCCAGCGGTCCCGCGGGACTAGCGGGAGAAGTGTACGAGCAGTACTTC.

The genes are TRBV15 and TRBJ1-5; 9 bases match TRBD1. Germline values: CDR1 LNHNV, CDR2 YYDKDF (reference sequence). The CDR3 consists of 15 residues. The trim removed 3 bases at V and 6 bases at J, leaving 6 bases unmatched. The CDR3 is CATSSGTGRSQPQHF. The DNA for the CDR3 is TGTGCCACCAGCAGTGGGACAGGGAGGAGTCAGCCCCAGCATTTT.

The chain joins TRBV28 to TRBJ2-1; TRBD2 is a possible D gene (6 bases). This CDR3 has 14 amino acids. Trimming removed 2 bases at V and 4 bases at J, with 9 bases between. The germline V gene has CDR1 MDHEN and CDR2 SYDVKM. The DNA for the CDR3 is TGTGCCAGCAGTTTAGGCGGGATGTACAATGAGCAGTTCTTC. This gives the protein CASSLGGMYNEQFF.

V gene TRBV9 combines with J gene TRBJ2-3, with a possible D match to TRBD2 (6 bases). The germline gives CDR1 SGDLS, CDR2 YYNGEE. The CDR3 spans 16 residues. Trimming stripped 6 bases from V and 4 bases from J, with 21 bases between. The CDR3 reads CASTPTPFGRADTQYF. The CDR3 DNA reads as TGTGCCAGCACCCCAACCCCTTTCGGGAGAGCAGATACGCAGTATTTT.